The T cell receptor (beta chain) described here comes from a study of cytomegalovirus exposure and HLA in healthy donors (dated by TCRdb to 2016 to 2017). In the study overall: In an earlier analysis of 450 to 750 of the donors, 276 Gb of sequence data and some 120 million unique TCR beta sequences from roughly 190 million T cells were reported. The study profiled the T cell repertoires of 500 to 800 subjects by immunosequencing and related them to cytomegalovirus serostatus. An earlier analysis of about 620 of the donors applied high-throughput TCR beta sequencing to assess whether each TCR beta V gene segment acted as functional or pseudogenic. HLA typing covered class I and class II loci at four-digit resolution. Among almost 400 genotyped donors of the cohort, an average of approximately 240,000 unique TCR beta nucleotide sequences were sequenced per donor, about a sixth of them non-productive. The study aimed to test whether cataloging public T cell receptors could reveal signatures of past pathogen exposure. Four or five DR-DQ haplotypes were handled as single units for association and clustering because linkage in the cohort was strong. A later genetic analysis took genome-wide SNP genotypes for about three fifths of the 666 donors and used that subset as a discovery cohort. Typing coverage varied by locus: about 620-640 donors for A, B, C, DRB1 and DQB1; roughly 500 for DQA1; approximately 570 for DPA1; around 490 for DPB1. Of the 350 to 450 genotyped donors, roughly 80% were placed in the genetic ancestry cluster associated with self-reported Caucasian donors. All discovery cohort repertoires had been generated on a single sequencing platform. Donor age, sex, ethnicity and CMV serostatus were collected together with the repertoire data. About 280 gigabases of sequencing data and tens of millions of unique TCR sequences were included in an early release covering roughly 600 HLA-typed donors. To predict cytomegalovirus infection status, the study brought together high-throughput TCR immunosequencing, statistical association of individual TCRs with disease status, and machine learning. Rather than drawing on any new phenotypic data, the later analysis identified candidate immune exposures from TCR beta sequences and the way those sequences occurred across donors. In a later analysis, previously published TCR beta repertoires from 666 donors were re-analyzed and high-resolution HLA genotyping was added so that TCR occurrence patterns could be studied. Besides the first cohort of roughly 700 subjects, a separate validation cohort made up of over 95 different subjects was used.

V has 9 bases trimmed and J has 0 bases trimmed; junction bases matching no gene number 12. CDR1 and CDR2 were assigned from the germline V gene (reference sequence) as LNHDA and SQIVND. From the cysteine up to the phenylalanine, the CDR3 has a length of 18 residues. Only CDR3 DNA remains: 54 bases, in frame from the first base. This clone was recorded once. No antigen is known for it. No per-base quality is available; no much larger clone lies one base away. The cohort was made up of 666 healthy bone marrow donors. All cohort members were sampled while nominally healthy, although unrecorded immune exposures were likely present. The donor was CMV seronegative and belonged to the group of 320 or so seronegative cohort members. Each donor provided a peripheral blood sample, and peripheral blood mononuclear cells were used for TCR beta sequencing. The Qiagen DNeasy Blood Extraction Kit was used to extract genomic DNA from the blood cell samples.

The method was the immunoSEQ multiplex PCR assay. The multiplex PCR relied on a mix of 60 forward primers for TCR Vbeta segments and 13 reverse primers for TCR Jbeta segments. A multiplex PCR assay on genomic DNA amplified the CDR3 region of rearranged TCR beta genes. The Illumina HiSeq System was used to sequence the amplified TCR beta libraries as 87-base-pair reads. The published analysis was carried out like this. A later analysis counted tens of millions of unique TCR beta chains across the 650 to 800 repertoires, and roughly 11 million of these chains were shared by at least two donors. To remove PCR and sequencing errors, raw reads were error-corrected and collapsed into unique sequences using a nearest-neighbor algorithm that merged closely related sequences. To assign V, D and J gene segments, CDR3 sequences were aligned to IMGT reference sequences. For a sequence to be retained, a match of at least six nucleotides to both a V gene segment and a J gene segment was required. A rearrangement counted as productive if the CDR3 had no stop codons and remained in frame with V and J, and every other rearrangement counted as non-productive. CDR3 was defined by IMGT convention, running from the second conserved V-encoded cysteine to the conserved J-encoded phenylalanine. The earlier analysis of approximately 500 of the donors excluded sequences that lacked an unambiguous match to a single V gene segment. In an earlier analysis of almost 600 of the donors, a V segment was called functional when productive rearrangements were above 56.7%, and segregating when the standard deviation between donors exceeded 5%. A statistical classification framework was developed to diagnose cytomegalovirus status using the catalog of TCR beta chain sequences. A later analysis assigned V and J genes by comparing TCR nucleotide sequences with IMGT/GENE-DB human TR gene sequences. Using the TCRdist pipeline, a later analysis assigned CDR3 sequences along with most-parsimonious VDJ recombination scenarios. A later analysis defined each TCR beta chain by its CDR3 amino acid sequence plus V-gene family, and excluded reads lacking a unique V-gene family. In a later analysis, around 600 highly shared, low-generation-probability nucleotide sequences were removed to address suspected cross-contamination and a sequencing artifact. For each public chain, a later analysis derived a clonal expansion index from normalized ranks of inferred template counts within each repertoire. Generation probabilities in a later analysis came from a VDJ recombination model fitted to out-of-frame rearrangements, and those results were checked against IGoR. In a later analysis, hypergeometric tests were used to score TCR-TCR, TCR-HLA and TCR-CMV co-occurrence, with a repertoire-size bias correction applied to TCR pairs. To estimate false discovery rates, a later analysis permuted the HLA or CMV assignments 20 times. In a later analysis, co-occurring TCRs were grouped using DBSCAN, with TCRdist sequence similarity added in when clustering inside HLA-allele-positive subsets. Repertoires with fewer than 30,000 or more than 120,000 public chains, plus five repertoires with anomalous nucleotide sharing, were excluded from co-occurrence clustering. Not all clones reach the TCRdb copy of this immuneACCESS table, which keeps in-frame sequences only. Checked studies attribute under half of the gap to unresolved V genes and leave the rest unexplained. V, J and clone size reflect that table, while D and trimming were determined from the DNA. For this sample the table gives 180,000 or so clones, of which 60% to 85% were detected only once. Of the sample, around 1.6% is held by the ten largest clones.

Summary of the overall study and its limitations: A later genetic analysis reported fewer N-insertions in productive TCRs among donors in an Asian-associated ancestry cluster than the 666-donor mean. A later analysis found that TCR association rates varied across HLA loci, with DRB1 alleles showing the most associated TCRs and HLA-C alleles the fewest. Because HLA typing was missing for some donors at each locus, association tests included only the typed subset. While some public TCRs were present in many individuals, most TCR sequences turned up only very rarely across donors. A later analysis found that HLA-associated TCR beta chains were more clonally expanded and had lower generation probabilities than equally common non-associated chains. A later analysis found that most CMV-associated TCR beta chains appeared HLA-restricted, with HLA associations seemingly driven largely by CMV exposure. A few of the identified cytomegalovirus-associated TCR beta chains were confirmed in vitro to be specific for cytomegalovirus antigens. It was suggested by the authors that the approach could potentially be generalized to other disease states and immunological phenotypes. The presence/absence analyses assumed that sequencing depth was roughly uniform across donors, and that assumption may not be true. A further reported finding was that TCR beta sequences accurately predicted the HLA-A and HLA-B alleles for most subjects in the first cohort. Some IMGT-functional V segments, including TRBV6-2 and TRBV6-3, could not be distinguished by the 87-base-pair reads and were therefore excluded. Assigning TCR associations to individual alleles was difficult when HLA alleles, especially DR and DQ, strongly co-occurred. A total of around 150 TCR beta chains were listed by the study as associated with cytomegalovirus. Cytomegalovirus status was reported to be diagnosed by the classifier with high specificity and sensitivity in both the original and validation cohorts. Immune exposure information for the cohort was limited to CMV serostatus. Correlated functional status among segregating V segments might reflect linkage disequilibrium, but an unknown experimental factor could not be ruled out. An association between a missense DCLRE1C variant and V-gene and J-gene trimming of TCR beta chains was found in a later genetic analysis and replicated in an independent cohort. The earlier analysis of some 560 of the donors excluded some 15 rarely observed V segments, including chromosome 9 orphons, because counts were too low. Several of the top co-occurrence clusters appeared to be linked to parvovirus B19, influenza, CMV and Epstein-Barr virus, according to a later analysis. The sequencing pipeline was judged likely to have produced a cluster of highly shared sequence variants as a technical artifact. A later analysis associated some 17,000 TCR beta sequences with specific HLA alleles at a false discovery rate of 0.05. The cohort was sequenced for TCR beta chains only, and without alpha or paired-chain data the features that could be detected were limited. An earlier analysis of approximately 600 of the donors showed that most TCR beta V segments appeared in productive rearrangements either about 90% or about 30% of the time, which broadly matched IMGT annotations.

Material for sequencing was PBMCs. The source of this sequence is a man between 18 and 35 years old in good health and CMV-seronegative. This receptor chain uses TRBV19 and TRBJ1-6; 9 bases in between match TRBD1. The nucleotides are TGTGCCAGCCTGGGAGACAGGGGGGGAAGCTCCTATAATTCACCCCTCCACTTT. This is translated as CASLGDRGGSSYNSPLHF.